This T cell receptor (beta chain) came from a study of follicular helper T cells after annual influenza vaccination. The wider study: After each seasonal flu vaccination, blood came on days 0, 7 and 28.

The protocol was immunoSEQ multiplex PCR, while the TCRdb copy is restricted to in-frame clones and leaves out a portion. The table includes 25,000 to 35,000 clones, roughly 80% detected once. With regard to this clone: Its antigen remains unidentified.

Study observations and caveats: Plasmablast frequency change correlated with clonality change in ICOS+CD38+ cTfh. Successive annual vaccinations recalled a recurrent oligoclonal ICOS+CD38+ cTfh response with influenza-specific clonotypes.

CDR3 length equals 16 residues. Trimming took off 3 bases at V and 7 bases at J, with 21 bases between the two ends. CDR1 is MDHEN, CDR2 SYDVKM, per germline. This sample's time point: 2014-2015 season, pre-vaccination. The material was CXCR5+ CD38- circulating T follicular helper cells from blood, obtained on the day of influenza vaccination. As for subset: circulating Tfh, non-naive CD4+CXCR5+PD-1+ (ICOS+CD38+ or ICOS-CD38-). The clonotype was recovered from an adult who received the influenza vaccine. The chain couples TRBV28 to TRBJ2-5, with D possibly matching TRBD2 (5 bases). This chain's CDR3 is CASSFLSPYSEGTQYF. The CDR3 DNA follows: TGTGCCAGCAGTTTCCTCTCCCCCTACAGCGAGGGGACCCAGTACTTC.